Listed below are T cell receptor beta chains from one sample, sequenced in a study of blood T cell repertoires in COVID-19. Assay: immunoSEQ multiplex PCR; the TCRdb copy retains only in-frame clones and omits some. The sample records some 61,000 clones, roughly 90% being singletons. Material: peripheral blood. The receptors here all came from a young man with acute or convalescent COVID-19. The CDR3 runs from the conserved cysteine through the conserved F or W. The order of the fields is J gene, V gene, D gene, clone size, CDR3 DNA, CDR3 protein. The D gene is left open where the match is weak. Clone size is shown for a subset of rows, as once, few, many or a class of expanded clone.

j_gene: TRBJ2-5; v_gene: TRBV7-9; d_gene: TRBD2; abundance: NA; CDR3nt: TGTGCCAGCAGCTTAGAGGGACTAGCGGGGACCCAGTACTTC; CDR3aa: CASSLEGLAGTQYF
j_gene: TRBJ2-7; v_gene: TRBV19; d_gene: TRBD2; abundance: NA; CDR3nt: TGTGCCAGTAGTTTACTAGCGGGGGCCTACGAGCAGTACTTC; CDR3aa: CASSLLAGAYEQYF
j_gene: TRBJ1-2; v_gene: TRBV28; d_gene: NA; abundance: NA; CDR3nt: TGTGCCAGCAGTTTAGCCAGTGGCTACACCTTC; CDR3aa: CASSLASGYTF
j_gene: TRBJ2-7; v_gene: TRBV28; d_gene: NA; abundance: NA; CDR3nt: TGTGCCAGCACGAGTCCCCATCAAGAGCAGTACTTC; CDR3aa: CASTSPHQEQYF
j_gene: TRBJ2-1; v_gene: TRBV30; d_gene: NA; abundance: NA; CDR3nt: TGTGCCTGGAGTGTACTCGGCGGGGATGAGCAGTTCTTC; CDR3aa: CAWSVLGGDEQFF
j_gene: TRBJ2-3; v_gene: TRBV5-1; d_gene: TRBD2; abundance: NA; CDR3nt: TGCGCCAGCAGTAACCTAGCGGGAGGGCTTACAGATACGCAGTATTTT; CDR3aa: CASSNLAGGLTDTQYF
j_gene: TRBJ2-3; v_gene: TRBV19; d_gene: NA; abundance: NA; CDR3nt: TGTGCCAGTAGTATGGCGGGTTATGGCACAGATACGCAGTATTTT; CDR3aa: CASSMAGYGTDTQYF
j_gene: TRBJ1-4; v_gene: TRBV18; d_gene: TRBD1; abundance: NA; CDR3nt: TGTGCCAGCTCGACAGGGGTGGGTGAAAAACTGTTTTTT; CDR3aa: CASSTGVGEKLFF
j_gene: TRBJ1-5; v_gene: TRBV18; d_gene: NA; abundance: NA; CDR3nt: TGTGCCAGCTCAAAGGGGGAACAGCCCCAGCATTTT; CDR3aa: CASSKGEQPQHF
j_gene: TRBJ2-5; v_gene: TRBV7-2; d_gene: TRBD2; abundance: NA; CDR3nt: TGTGCCAGCAGCTCCGAATACTGGGGAGGGCAAGAGACCCAGTACTTC; CDR3aa: CASSSEYWGGQETQYF
j_gene: TRBJ2-3; v_gene: TRBV18; d_gene: TRBD2; abundance: NA; CDR3nt: TGTGCCAGCTCCCCGACTAGCGGGAGTACAGATACGCAGTATTTT; CDR3aa: CASSPTSGSTDTQYF
j_gene: TRBJ1-1; v_gene: TRBV12-3/TRBV12-4; d_gene: NA; abundance: NA; CDR3nt: TGTGCCAGCAGTTTTCGGGTGGGCACTGAAGCTTTCTTT; CDR3aa: CASSFRVGTEAFF
j_gene: TRBJ2-1; v_gene: TRBV29-1; d_gene: NA; abundance: NA; CDR3nt: TGCAGCGTGGGAGAGGCTGAGCAGTTCTTC; CDR3aa: CSVGEAEQFF
j_gene: TRBJ2-4; v_gene: TRBV4-1; d_gene: TRBD1; abundance: NA; CDR3nt: TGCGCCAGCAGCCAAGGAGGGGGCCGAACCAAAAACATTCAGTACTTC; CDR3aa: CASSQGGGRTKNIQYF
j_gene: TRBJ2-1; v_gene: TRBV19; d_gene: TRBD2; abundance: NA; CDR3nt: TGTGCCAGTAGTATCCCGGGACTAGCGGGATACAATGAGCAGTTCTTC; CDR3aa: CASSIPGLAGYNEQFF
j_gene: TRBJ2-1; v_gene: TRBV7-3; d_gene: TRBD2; abundance: NA; CDR3nt: TGTGCCAGCAGCTTAAGTCCTAGCGGGAGGGATGAGCAGTTCTTC; CDR3aa: CASSLSPSGRDEQFF
j_gene: TRBJ1-5; v_gene: TRBV19; d_gene: NA; abundance: NA; CDR3nt: TGTGCCCGAAACCCCCTCGTCACAGGAAGCAATCAGCCCCAGCATTTT; CDR3aa: CARNPLVTGSNQPQHF
j_gene: TRBJ2-3; v_gene: TRBV28; d_gene: NA; abundance: NA; CDR3nt: TGTGCCAGCTCCGAGAGTCTGACAGATACGCAGTATTTT; CDR3aa: CASSESLTDTQYF
j_gene: TRBJ2-5; v_gene: TRBV5-1; d_gene: NA; abundance: NA; CDR3nt: TGCGCCAGCAGCTTAAACAGGGATTTTGGGACCCAGTACTTC; CDR3aa: CASSLNRDFGTQYF
j_gene: TRBJ1-3; v_gene: TRBV30; d_gene: TRBD1; abundance: NA; CDR3nt: TGTGCCTCGGGCTTCCGGGACAGCCGAAACACCATATATTTT; CDR3aa: CASGFRDSRNTIYF
j_gene: TRBJ1-6; v_gene: TRBV4-1; d_gene: NA; abundance: NA; CDR3nt: TGCGCCAGCAGCCAAGATAAGGGGCTGATAGGTTCACCCCTCCACTTT; CDR3aa: CASSQDKGLIGSPLHF
j_gene: TRBJ2-3; v_gene: TRBV6-2/TRBV6-3; d_gene: NA; abundance: once; CDR3nt: TGTGCCAGCAGTTACCGACTGACAGATACGCAGTATTTT; CDR3aa: CASSYRLTDTQYF
j_gene: TRBJ1-1; v_gene: TRBV25-1; d_gene: NA; abundance: NA; CDR3nt: TGTGCCAGCAGCCCGGGACACTTGAACACTGAAGCTTTCTTT; CDR3aa: CASSPGHLNTEAFF
j_gene: TRBJ2-1; v_gene: TRBV6-5; d_gene: NA; abundance: NA; CDR3nt: TGTGCCAGCAGTCCTGGACGGGGCTCCTACAATGAGCAGTTCTTC; CDR3aa: CASSPGRGSYNEQFF
j_gene: TRBJ1-1; v_gene: TRBV5-1; d_gene: TRBD1; abundance: NA; CDR3nt: TGCGCCAGCAGCTTACAGGGGACGAACACTGAAGCTTTCTTT; CDR3aa: CASSLQGTNTEAFF
j_gene: TRBJ2-2; v_gene: TRBV4-1; d_gene: TRBD2; abundance: NA; CDR3nt: TGCGCCAGCAGCCAACTAGCGGGAGACAGCACCGGGGAGCTGTTTTTT; CDR3aa: CASSQLAGDSTGELFF
j_gene: TRBJ2-7; v_gene: TRBV12-3/TRBV12-4; d_gene: NA; abundance: NA; CDR3nt: TGTGCCAGCAGGTTACCCGGGAGCCCCGAGCAGTACTTC; CDR3aa: CASRLPGSPEQYF
j_gene: TRBJ1-4; v_gene: TRBV11-2; d_gene: NA; abundance: NA; CDR3nt: TGTGCCAGCAGCCGAGGGACTTTTTCAACTAATGAAAAACTGTTTTTT; CDR3aa: CASSRGTFSTNEKLFF
j_gene: TRBJ2-1; v_gene: TRBV7-3; d_gene: TRBD1; abundance: NA; CDR3nt: TGTGCCAGCAGCTCTCGACAGGGGCCGTACAATGAGCAGTTCTTC; CDR3aa: CASSSRQGPYNEQFF
j_gene: TRBJ1-5; v_gene: TRBV5-6; d_gene: TRBD1; abundance: NA; CDR3nt: TGTGCCAGCAGCTCGACGACAGGGACTCAGCCCCAGCATTTT; CDR3aa: CASSSTTGTQPQHF
j_gene: TRBJ1-5; v_gene: TRBV6-6; d_gene: NA; abundance: NA; CDR3nt: TGTGCCAGCAAGAAGGACAGTTTAAGCAATCAGCCCCAGCATTTT; CDR3aa: CASKKDSLSNQPQHF
j_gene: TRBJ2-5; v_gene: TRBV28; d_gene: NA; abundance: NA; CDR3nt: TGTGCCAGCAGTGGTGGCGGGGATTTGGGGGAGACCCAGTACTTC; CDR3aa: CASSGGGDLGETQYF
j_gene: TRBJ2-2; v_gene: TRBV9; d_gene: NA; abundance: NA; CDR3nt: TGTGCCAGCAGCCCCGGGGGGCTTAACACCGGGGAGCTGTTTTTT; CDR3aa: CASSPGGLNTGELFF
j_gene: TRBJ2-5; v_gene: TRBV7-9; d_gene: NA; abundance: NA; CDR3nt: TGTGCCAGCAGCTTAGAGGCAGGGAAAGAGACCCAGTACTTC; CDR3aa: CASSLEAGKETQYF
j_gene: TRBJ2-5; v_gene: TRBV3-1/TRBV3-2; d_gene: NA; abundance: NA; CDR3nt: TGTGCCAGCAGCCCCCGCGGGGAAGCGTGGGAGACCCAGTACTTC; CDR3aa: CASSPRGEAWETQYF
j_gene: TRBJ2-7; v_gene: TRBV7-9; d_gene: TRBD1; abundance: NA; CDR3nt: TGTGCCAGCAGCCCCCCGACAGGGGGAATCTACGAGCAGTACTTC; CDR3aa: CASSPPTGGIYEQYF
j_gene: TRBJ2-1; v_gene: TRBV10-1; d_gene: TRBD1; abundance: NA; CDR3nt: TGCGCCAGCAGTGTTCGGACAGGGGAGGTCGATGAGCAGTTCTTC; CDR3aa: CASSVRTGEVDEQFF
j_gene: TRBJ1-6; v_gene: TRBV4-1; d_gene: NA; abundance: NA; CDR3nt: TGCGCCAGCAGCCAAGCCGATTCACCCCTCCACTTT; CDR3aa: CASSQADSPLHF